A selection of T cell receptor beta chains follows, all from one sample in a study of identical twins. TCRdb analysed the 5' RACE reads with MiXCR anew, one entry per CDR3 protein. The sample yields approximately 500,000 distinct CDR3 sequences, 20% to 30% seen once. These data were also filed under a second study, of T cells expressing NK-cell markers.

The sequenced sample consisted of CD4+ T cells sorted from blood. The source of these receptors is a woman in her late teens or twenties in good health. Both conserved end residues are part of each CDR3. The order of the fields is J gene, V gene, clone size, CDR3 protein. Only part of the rows carry a size: once, few, many, or a class if the clone is expanded.

j_gene: TRBJ2-7; v_gene: TRBV12-3/TRBV12-4; abundance: NA; CDR3aa: CASSPQGGAGVYEQYF
j_gene: TRBJ2-7; v_gene: TRBV25-1; abundance: NA; CDR3aa: CARNRVHEQYF
j_gene: TRBJ1-1; v_gene: TRBV12-3/TRBV12-4; abundance: NA; CDR3aa: CASSRKGNPTEAFF
j_gene: TRBJ1-3; v_gene: TRBV7-6; abundance: NA; CDR3aa: CASSLARAGTGNTIYF
j_gene: TRBJ1-2; v_gene: TRBV3-1; abundance: NA; CDR3aa: CASSQVTNYGYTF
j_gene: TRBJ2-3; v_gene: TRBV6-1; abundance: many; CDR3aa: CASTLTPSGTDTQYF
j_gene: TRBJ2-5; v_gene: TRBV5-1; abundance: NA; CDR3aa: CASSLPETGTPSQETQYF
j_gene: TRBJ2-3; v_gene: TRBV20-1; abundance: NA; CDR3aa: CCAPQRERQSTDTQYF
j_gene: TRBJ2-2; v_gene: TRBV28; abundance: few; CDR3aa: CASSSYHTGELFF
j_gene: TRBJ1-5; v_gene: TRBV15; abundance: few; CDR3aa: CATSSYSQGGRQPQHF
j_gene: TRBJ2-2; v_gene: TRBV5-5; abundance: NA; CDR3aa: CASSQGQGGHTGELFF
j_gene: TRBJ1-2; v_gene: TRBV20-1; abundance: NA; CDR3aa: CSASRPGIDYGYTF
j_gene: TRBJ2-3; v_gene: TRBV18; abundance: NA; CDR3aa: CATQLWTSGTDTQYF
j_gene: TRBJ2-1; v_gene: TRBV7-2; abundance: few; CDR3aa: CASSERGTSGGYNEQFF
j_gene: TRBJ2-1; v_gene: TRBV7-2; abundance: NA; CDR3aa: CASSSEVAGGVDEQFF
j_gene: TRBJ2-7; v_gene: TRBV6-2/TRBV6-3; abundance: few; CDR3aa: CASSSLLAGVYEQYF
j_gene: TRBJ1-2; v_gene: TRBV20-1; abundance: NA; CDR3aa: CSAFRDPGGDGYTF
j_gene: TRBJ2-7; v_gene: TRBV27; abundance: NA; CDR3aa: CASSPRDFPYEQYF
j_gene: TRBJ2-7; v_gene: TRBV29-1; abundance: NA; CDR3aa: CSATGTVVREQYF
j_gene: TRBJ1-1; v_gene: TRBV7-8; abundance: many; CDR3aa: CASSPKMNTEAFF
j_gene: TRBJ2-3; v_gene: TRBV5-1; abundance: NA; CDR3aa: CASRIGGTSTDTQYF
j_gene: TRBJ1-2; v_gene: TRBV20-1; abundance: few; CDR3aa: CSAPDRVGGYTF
j_gene: TRBJ2-7; v_gene: TRBV6-5; abundance: NA; CDR3aa: CASSVPTGLYEQYF
j_gene: TRBJ2-7; v_gene: TRBV7-9; abundance: NA; CDR3aa: CASSFRMAEEQYF
j_gene: TRBJ2-7; v_gene: TRBV27; abundance: NA; CDR3aa: CASNSGDRSYEQYF
j_gene: TRBJ2-5; v_gene: TRBV12-3/TRBV12-4; abundance: NA; CDR3aa: CASSPLAGHQETQYF
j_gene: TRBJ1-5; v_gene: TRBV6-2/TRBV6-3; abundance: NA; CDR3aa: CASMRQINQPQHF
j_gene: TRBJ2-7; v_gene: TRBV3-1; abundance: NA; CDR3aa: CASSLRQGANYEQYF
j_gene: TRBJ2-7; v_gene: TRBV10-3; abundance: few; CDR3aa: CAISNHGGAYEQYF
j_gene: TRBJ2-5; v_gene: TRBV12-3/TRBV12-4; abundance: NA; CDR3aa: CASSPGRSSGQETQYF
j_gene: TRBJ2-5; v_gene: TRBV11-2; abundance: NA; CDR3aa: CASSSIRQGREETQYF
j_gene: TRBJ2-7; v_gene: TRBV10-3; abundance: NA; CDR3aa: CAMGGTGSSYEQYF
j_gene: TRBJ2-5; v_gene: TRBV20-1; abundance: once; CDR3aa: CSAGRRRRGTQYF
j_gene: TRBJ2-3; v_gene: TRBV7-9; abundance: few; CDR3aa: CASRPDATDTQYF
j_gene: TRBJ2-7; v_gene: TRBV28; abundance: NA; CDR3aa: CASTLGGSYEQYF
j_gene: TRBJ1-4; v_gene: TRBV30; abundance: NA; CDR3aa: CAWSVWVAEKLFF
j_gene: TRBJ1-1; v_gene: TRBV20-1; abundance: NA; CDR3aa: CSAKGHLGGLAFF
j_gene: TRBJ1-1; v_gene: TRBV5-1; abundance: few; CDR3aa: CASSPGTGKTEAFF
j_gene: TRBJ2-4; v_gene: TRBV12-3/TRBV12-4; abundance: many; CDR3aa: CASSLGGNIQYF
j_gene: TRBJ2-7; v_gene: TRBV5-1; abundance: few; CDR3aa: CASSRYRGRGNEQYF
j_gene: TRBJ2-7; v_gene: TRBV18; abundance: NA; CDR3aa: CASSREPGGYEQYF
j_gene: TRBJ2-2; v_gene: TRBV20-1; abundance: few; CDR3aa: CSAREGATGELFF
j_gene: TRBJ2-3; v_gene: TRBV5-6; abundance: few; CDR3aa: CASSPIQRGADTQYF
j_gene: TRBJ2-3; v_gene: TRBV9; abundance: many; CDR3aa: CASSALITDTQYF
j_gene: TRBJ2-1; v_gene: TRBV25-1; abundance: NA; CDR3aa: CASSESSQVQSSYNEQFF
j_gene: TRBJ2-7; v_gene: TRBV20-1; abundance: few; CDR3aa: CSARTGQGQIYEQYF
j_gene: TRBJ2-1; v_gene: TRBV3-1; abundance: NA; CDR3aa: CASSQVSAGPYNEQFF
j_gene: TRBJ2-7; v_gene: TRBV12-3/TRBV12-4; abundance: NA; CDR3aa: CASSLSDRVSEQYF
j_gene: TRBJ1-2; v_gene: TRBV20-1; abundance: few; CDR3aa: CSASSPGVSHYGYTF
j_gene: TRBJ2-1; v_gene: TRBV9; abundance: NA; CDR3aa: CASSVGDRVLGNEQFF
j_gene: TRBJ2-3; v_gene: TRBV7-9; abundance: NA; CDR3aa: CASSFDVAQYF
j_gene: TRBJ2-1; v_gene: TRBV7-2; abundance: NA; CDR3aa: CASSLAPRYNEQFF
j_gene: TRBJ2-7; v_gene: TRBV20-1; abundance: few; CDR3aa: CSARDSEQGYEQYF
j_gene: TRBJ2-1; v_gene: TRBV12-3/TRBV12-4; abundance: many; CDR3aa: CASSLLAGGYNEQFF
j_gene: TRBJ2-1; v_gene: TRBV7-2; abundance: NA; CDR3aa: CASSTRTGRNNEQFF
j_gene: TRBJ1-5; v_gene: TRBV12-3/TRBV12-4; abundance: NA; CDR3aa: CASSYRDGDQPQHF
j_gene: TRBJ2-1; v_gene: TRBV29-1; abundance: NA; CDR3aa: CSSRSGPVYNEQFF
j_gene: TRBJ2-5; v_gene: TRBV5-1; abundance: few; CDR3aa: CASSRGTSGSETQYF
j_gene: TRBJ2-1; v_gene: TRBV14; abundance: NA; CDR3aa: CASSQGGPGNEQFF